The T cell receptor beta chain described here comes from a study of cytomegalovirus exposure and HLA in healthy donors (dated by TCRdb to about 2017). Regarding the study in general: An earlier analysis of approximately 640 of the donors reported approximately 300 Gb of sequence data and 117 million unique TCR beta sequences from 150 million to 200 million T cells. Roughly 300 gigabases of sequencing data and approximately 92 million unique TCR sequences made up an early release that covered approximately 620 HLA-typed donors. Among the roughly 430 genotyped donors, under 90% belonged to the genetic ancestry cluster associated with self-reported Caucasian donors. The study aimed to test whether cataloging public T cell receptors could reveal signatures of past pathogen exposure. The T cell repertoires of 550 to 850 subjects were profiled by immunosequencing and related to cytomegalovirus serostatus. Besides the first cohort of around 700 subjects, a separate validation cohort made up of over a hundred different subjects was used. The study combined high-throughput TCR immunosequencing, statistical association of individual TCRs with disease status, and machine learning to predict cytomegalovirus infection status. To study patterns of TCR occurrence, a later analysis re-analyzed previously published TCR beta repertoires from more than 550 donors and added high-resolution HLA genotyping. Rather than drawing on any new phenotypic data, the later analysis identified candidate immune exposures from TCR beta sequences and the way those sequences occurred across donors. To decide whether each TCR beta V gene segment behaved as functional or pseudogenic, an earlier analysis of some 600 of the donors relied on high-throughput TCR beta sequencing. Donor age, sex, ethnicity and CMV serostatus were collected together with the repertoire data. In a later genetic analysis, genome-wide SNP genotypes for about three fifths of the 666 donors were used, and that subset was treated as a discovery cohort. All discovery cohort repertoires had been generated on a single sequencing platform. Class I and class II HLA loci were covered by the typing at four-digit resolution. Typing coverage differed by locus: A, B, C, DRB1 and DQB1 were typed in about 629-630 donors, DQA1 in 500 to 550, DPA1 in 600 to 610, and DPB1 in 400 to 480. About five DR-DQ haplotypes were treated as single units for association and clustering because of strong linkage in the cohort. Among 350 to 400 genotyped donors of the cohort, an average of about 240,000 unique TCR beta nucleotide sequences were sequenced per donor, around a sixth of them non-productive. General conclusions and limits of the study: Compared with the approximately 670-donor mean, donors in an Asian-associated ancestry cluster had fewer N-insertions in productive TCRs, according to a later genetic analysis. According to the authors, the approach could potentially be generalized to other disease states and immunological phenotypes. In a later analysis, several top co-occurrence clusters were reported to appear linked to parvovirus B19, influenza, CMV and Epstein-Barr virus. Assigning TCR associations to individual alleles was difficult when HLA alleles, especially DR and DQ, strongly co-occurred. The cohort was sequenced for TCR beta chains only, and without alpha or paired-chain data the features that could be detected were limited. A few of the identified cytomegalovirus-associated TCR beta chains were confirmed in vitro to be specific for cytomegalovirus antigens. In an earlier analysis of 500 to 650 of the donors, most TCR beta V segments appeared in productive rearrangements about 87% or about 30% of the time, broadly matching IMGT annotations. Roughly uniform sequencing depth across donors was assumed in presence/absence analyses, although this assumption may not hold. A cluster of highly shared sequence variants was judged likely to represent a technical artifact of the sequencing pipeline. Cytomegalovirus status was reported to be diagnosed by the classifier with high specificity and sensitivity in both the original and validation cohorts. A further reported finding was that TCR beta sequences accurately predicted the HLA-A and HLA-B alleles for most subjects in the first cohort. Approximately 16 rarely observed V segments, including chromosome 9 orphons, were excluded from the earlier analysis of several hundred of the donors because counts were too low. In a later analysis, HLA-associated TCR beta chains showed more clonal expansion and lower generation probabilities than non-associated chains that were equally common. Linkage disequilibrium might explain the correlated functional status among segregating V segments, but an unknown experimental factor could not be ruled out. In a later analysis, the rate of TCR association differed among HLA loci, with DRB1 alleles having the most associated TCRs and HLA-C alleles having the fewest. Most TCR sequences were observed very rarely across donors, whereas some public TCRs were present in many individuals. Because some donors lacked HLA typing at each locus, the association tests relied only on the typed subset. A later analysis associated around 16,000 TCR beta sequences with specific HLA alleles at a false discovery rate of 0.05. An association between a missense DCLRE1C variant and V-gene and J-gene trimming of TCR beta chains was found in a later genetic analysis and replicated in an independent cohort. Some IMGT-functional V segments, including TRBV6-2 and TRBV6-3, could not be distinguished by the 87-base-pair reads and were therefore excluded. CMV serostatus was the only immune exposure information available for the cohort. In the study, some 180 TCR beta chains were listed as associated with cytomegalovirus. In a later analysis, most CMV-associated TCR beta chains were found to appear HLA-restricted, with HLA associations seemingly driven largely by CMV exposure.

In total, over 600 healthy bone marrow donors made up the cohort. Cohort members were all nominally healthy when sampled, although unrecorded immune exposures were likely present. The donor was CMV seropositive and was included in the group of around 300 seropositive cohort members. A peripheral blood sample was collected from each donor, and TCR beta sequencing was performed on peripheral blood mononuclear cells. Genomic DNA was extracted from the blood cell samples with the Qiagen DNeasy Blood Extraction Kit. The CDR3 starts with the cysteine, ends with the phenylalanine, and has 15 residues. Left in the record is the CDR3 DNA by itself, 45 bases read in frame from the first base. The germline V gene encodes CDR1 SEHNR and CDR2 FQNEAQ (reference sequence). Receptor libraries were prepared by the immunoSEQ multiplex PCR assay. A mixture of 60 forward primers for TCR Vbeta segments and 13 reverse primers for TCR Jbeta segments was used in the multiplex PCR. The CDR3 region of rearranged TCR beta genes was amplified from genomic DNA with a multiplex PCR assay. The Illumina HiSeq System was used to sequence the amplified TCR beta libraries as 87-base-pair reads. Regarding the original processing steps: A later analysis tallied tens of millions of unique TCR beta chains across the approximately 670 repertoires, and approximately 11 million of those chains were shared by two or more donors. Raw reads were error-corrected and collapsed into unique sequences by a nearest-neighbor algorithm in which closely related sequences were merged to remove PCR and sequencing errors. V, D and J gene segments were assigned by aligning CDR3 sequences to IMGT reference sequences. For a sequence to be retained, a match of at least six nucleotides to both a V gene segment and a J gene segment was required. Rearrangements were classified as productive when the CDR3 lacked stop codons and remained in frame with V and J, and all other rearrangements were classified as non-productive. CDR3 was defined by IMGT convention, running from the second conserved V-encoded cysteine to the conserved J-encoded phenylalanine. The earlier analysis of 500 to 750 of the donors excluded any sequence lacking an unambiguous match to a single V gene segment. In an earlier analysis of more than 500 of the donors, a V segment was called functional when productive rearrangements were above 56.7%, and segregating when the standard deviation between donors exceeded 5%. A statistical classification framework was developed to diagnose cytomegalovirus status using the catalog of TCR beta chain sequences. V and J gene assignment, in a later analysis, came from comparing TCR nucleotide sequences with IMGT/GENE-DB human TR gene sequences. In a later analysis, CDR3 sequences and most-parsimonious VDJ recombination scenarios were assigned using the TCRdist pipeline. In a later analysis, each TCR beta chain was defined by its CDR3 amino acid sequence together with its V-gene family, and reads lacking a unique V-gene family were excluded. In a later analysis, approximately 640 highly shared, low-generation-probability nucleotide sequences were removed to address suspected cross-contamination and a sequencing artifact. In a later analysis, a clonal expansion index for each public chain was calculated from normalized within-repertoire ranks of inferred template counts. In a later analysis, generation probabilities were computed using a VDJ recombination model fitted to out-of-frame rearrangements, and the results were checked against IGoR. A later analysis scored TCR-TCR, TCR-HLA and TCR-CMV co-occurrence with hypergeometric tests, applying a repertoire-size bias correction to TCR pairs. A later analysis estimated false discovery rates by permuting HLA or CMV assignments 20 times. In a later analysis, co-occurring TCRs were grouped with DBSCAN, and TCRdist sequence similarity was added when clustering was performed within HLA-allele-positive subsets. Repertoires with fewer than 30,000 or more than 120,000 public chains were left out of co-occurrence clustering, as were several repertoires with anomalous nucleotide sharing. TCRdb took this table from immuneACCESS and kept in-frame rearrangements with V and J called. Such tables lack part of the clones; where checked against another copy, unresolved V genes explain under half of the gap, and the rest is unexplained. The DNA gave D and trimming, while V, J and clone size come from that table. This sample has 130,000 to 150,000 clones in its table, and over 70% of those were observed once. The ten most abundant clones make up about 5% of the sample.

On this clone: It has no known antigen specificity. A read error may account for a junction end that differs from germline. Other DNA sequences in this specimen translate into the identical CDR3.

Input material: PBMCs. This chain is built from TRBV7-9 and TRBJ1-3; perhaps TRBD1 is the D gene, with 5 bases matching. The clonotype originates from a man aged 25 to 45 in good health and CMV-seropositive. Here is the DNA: TGCGCCAGCAGCTTAGTAGGGGAATCTGGAAACACCATATATTTT. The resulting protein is CASSLVGESGNTIYF.